What follows are 3 T cell receptor beta chains derived from one specimen sequenced in a study of Graves' ophthalmopathy and Graves' hyperthyroidism. From RNA, the CDR3 regions of TCR beta chains were amplified and sequenced. RT-PCR with HTBI primers came first, then second-round multiplex PCR. From the multiplex PCR reads, TCRdb called clonotypes with MiXCR, one entry per CDR3 protein. Among 350,000 to 450,000 distinct CDR3 sequences, 15% to 20% were seen once, and the ten largest hold about 1.6%. Input material: peripheral blood. The receptor source for this set is a woman aged 18-29 years with Graves' ophthalmopathy.

This clonotype was found many times. This rearrangement joins TRBV6-1 to TRBJ2-5; D is perhaps TRBD1 (5 bases). V shed 0 bases and J shed 5 bases, with 25 bases lying between them. This CDR3 contains 19 residues. Germline assignment: CDR1 MNHNS and CDR2 SASEGT. In DNA, the CDR3 is TGTGCCAGCAGTGAAGCGCAGATGGGCAGGGTTCGGCTACGGGAGACCCAGTACTTC. This sequence encodes CASSEAQMGRVRLRETQYF.

This clonotype appeared many times. Here the CDR3 reads CASSLWGTGTDTQYF. The CDR3, as DNA: TGTGCCAGCAGTTTATGGGGGACAGGAACAGATACGCAGTATTTT. The rearrangement uses TRBV28 and TRBJ2-3, with TRBD1 identical over 8 bases. V gave up 0 bases and J gave up 3 bases; unmatched junction bases: 2. The CDR3 length is 15 residues. CDR1 MDHEN and CDR2 SYDVKM come from the germline V gene.

Only a few counts were recorded for this clonotype. This chain uses TRBV12-3 or TRBV12-4 with TRBJ1-2; D gene ambiguous. The CDR3 totals 14 residues. V was cut by 5 bases and J by 0 bases, with 10 bases left in between. CDR3 protein: CASSRQDANYGYTF. The CDR3 coding sequence is TGTGCCAGCAGTCGGCAGGATGCTAACTATGGCTACACCTTC.